This T cell receptor (beta chain) was profiled in a study of TIL therapy for anti-PD-1-resistant metastatic lung cancer. In the study overall: Tumor harvest preceded PD-1/PD-L1 blockade, followed by nivolumab treatment. Median patient age was approximately 58, ranging about 35-85 years. Most patients had lung adenocarcinoma.

Time point defined: pre-treatment sample, taken before nivolumab and TIL therapy. Sequencing used immunoSEQ v3. TCRdb's copy holds only in-frame clones and misses some; the assay was immunoSEQ multiplex PCR. The profile covers tens of thousands of clones, with around four fifths appearing a single time and 4.5% to 6% taken by the ten largest. The CDR3 contains 16 residues. V was trimmed by 1 base and J by 2 bases, leaving 15 bases between them. Germline CDR1 is SGHAT and CDR2 is FQDESV (reference sequence). The TCR originated in a person between 25 and 79 years old with non-small cell lung cancer. The specimen comprised blood, sampled at baseline. The chain couples TRBV11-1 to TRBJ2-7, with unresolved D. The CDR3 spells CASSLDSSRFPYEQYF. The CDR3 DNA reads as TGTGCCAGCAGCTTAGATTCGTCCCGGTTCCCCTACGAGCAGTACTTC.